Included here is one T cell receptor beta chain sequence, with context. Its antigen is unknown. This sample is drawn from a study of cytomegalovirus exposure and HLA in healthy donors. PCR was performed using 60 Vbeta and 13 Jbeta primers. Sequencing was performed with immunoSEQ multiplex PCR; in TCRdb, only in-frame clones are kept and a portion is missing. The sample comprises some 130,000 clones, approximately 77% of which are singletons, and approximately 2% rests with the top ten. Germline lookup yields CDR1 MNHEY and CDR2 SMNVEV (reference sequence). This CDR3 is built from 15 residues. V was pared by 5 bases and J by 3 bases, with 4 bases of the junction left unmatched. General study points: Earlier analysis found most TCR beta V segments productive about 87% or about 30% of the time. Later on, analysis showed that most CMV-associated TCR beta chains appeared to be HLA-restricted.

Sequencing used PBMCs. The receptor was derived from a man aged 25-45 years in good health and CMV-seronegative. The chain employs TRBV27 and TRBJ2-1; 10 positions match TRBD2. CDR3 nucleotide sequence: TGTGCCAGCAGTCCACTAGCGGGAAGCTACAATGAGCAGTTCTTC. Protein: CASSPLAGSYNEQFF.